These T cell receptor beta chains were read from a single sample in a study of cytomegalovirus exposure and HLA in healthy donors. Measured with immunoSEQ multiplex PCR; TCRdb has only the in-frame clones, and not every one. This sample carries roughly 50,000 clones, approximately 93% of them seen once, and the ten largest clones take more than 1.5%. Sequencing was performed on PBMCs. The receptors originated from a young woman in good health and CMV-seropositive. Both conserved end residues are part of each CDR3. D genes are given only for firm matches.

J: TRBJ2-7; length: 16; D: TRBD1; V: TRBV11-2; DNA: TGTGCCAGCAGCCCGGGACAGGGGGCGGAGGGCTACGAGCAGTACTTC; CDR3: CASSPGQGAEGYEQYF
J: TRBJ2-3; length: 14; D: NA; V: TRBV28; DNA: TGTGCCAGCAAGCCTAACTCTGTCACAGATACGCAGTATTTT; CDR3: CASKPNSVTDTQYF
J: TRBJ1-5; length: 14; D: TRBD1; V: TRBV5-1; DNA: TGCGCCAGCAGCCCTGGACAGGGCTATCAGCCCCAGCATTTT; CDR3: CASSPGQGYQPQHF
J: TRBJ2-2; length: 16; D: TRBD1; V: TRBV14; DNA: TGTGCCAGCAGCCCGGACAGGGGTTTGGGGACCGGGGAGCTGTTTTTT; CDR3: CASSPDRGLGTGELFF
J: TRBJ1-1; length: 15; D: NA; V: TRBV6-5; DNA: TGTGCCAGCAGTTATTTTCCCAGGGCGAACACTGAAGCTTTCTTT; CDR3: CASSYFPRANTEAFF
J: TRBJ2-7; length: 13; D: NA; V: TRBV19; DNA: TGTGCCAGTAATGACCGCCTGAGGGACGAGCAGTACTTC; CDR3: CASNDRLRDEQYF
J: TRBJ2-2; length: 14; D: NA; V: TRBV19; DNA: TGTGCCAGTAGTAACAGAACGAACACCGGGGAGCTGTTTTTT; CDR3: CASSNRTNTGELFF
J: TRBJ2-5; length: 15; D: TRBD1; V: TRBV4-2; DNA: TGTGCCAGCAGCCTACCGGGACAGGGCTTGGAGACCCAGTACTTC; CDR3: CASSLPGQGLETQYF
J: TRBJ2-1; length: 13; D: NA; V: TRBV7-9; DNA: TGTGCCAGCAGCTTACAGTCCGGGATCGAGCAGTTCTTC; CDR3: CASSLQSGIEQFF
J: TRBJ2-7; length: 11; D: NA; V: TRBV10-3; DNA: TGTGCCACACAGTCTTTCGACGAGCAGTACTTC; CDR3: CATQSFDEQYF
J: TRBJ1-6; length: 18; D: TRBD1; V: TRBV19; DNA: TGTGCCAGTAGTATAGGACGATCCGGGACAGGGATGAATTCACCCCTCCACTTT; CDR3: CASSIGRSGTGMNSPLHF
J: TRBJ1-2; length: 19; D: TRBD1; V: TRBV28; DNA: TGTGCCAGCAGTTTTATTTGGGGGACAGGGGGTACAACTAACTATGGCTACACCTTC; CDR3: CASSFIWGTGGTTNYGYTF
J: TRBJ1-2; length: 13; D: NA; V: TRBV5-6; DNA: TGTGCCAGCAGCTTGGAAGGGGCGAGGGGCTACACCTTC; CDR3: CASSLEGARGYTF
J: TRBJ1-1; length: 15; D: NA; V: TRBV5-1; DNA: TGCGCCAGCAGCTCCAAGGGACATATGAACACTGAAGCTTTCTTT; CDR3: CASSSKGHMNTEAFF
J: TRBJ1-5; length: 16; D: TRBD1; V: TRBV12-5; DNA: TGTGCTAGTGGTTTGGTACTAGGGACAGGGGAACAGCCCCAGCATTTT; CDR3: CASGLVLGTGEQPQHF
J: TRBJ2-1; length: 16; D: TRBD2; V: TRBV11-2; DNA: TGTGCCAGCAGCTCCACCGCGGGACTAATATACAATGAGCAGTTCTTC; CDR3: CASSSTAGLIYNEQFF
J: TRBJ2-1; length: 16; D: TRBD2; V: TRBV7-3; DNA: TGTGCCAGCAGCCCGATACTAGCGGGGGGGTACAATGAGCAGTTCTTC; CDR3: CASSPILAGGYNEQFF
J: TRBJ1-5; length: 16; D: NA; V: TRBV30; DNA: TGTGCCTGGAGTTGGAAAGGAGGCTGGGGTAATCAGCCCCAGCATTTT; CDR3: CAWSWKGGWGNQPQHF
J: TRBJ1-3; length: 15; D: TRBD1; V: TRBV4-3; DNA: TGCGCCAGCAGCCGGGGGACAGACTCTGGAAACACCATATATTTT; CDR3: CASSRGTDSGNTIYF
J: TRBJ2-5; length: 16; D: TRBD2; V: TRBV5-1; DNA: TGCGCCAGCAGCTTTGGCGGGGGGGATTACCAAGAGACCCAGTACTTC; CDR3: CASSFGGGDYQETQYF
J: TRBJ1-4; length: 11; D: NA; V: TRBV29-1; DNA: TGCAGCGTAACAGTGGGTGAAAAACTGTTTTTT; CDR3: CSVTVGEKLFF
J: TRBJ1-2; length: 13; D: NA; V: TRBV18; DNA: TGTGCCAGCTCACCCGGACAGCACTATGGCTACACCTTC; CDR3: CASSPGQHYGYTF
J: TRBJ2-2; length: 14; D: TRBD2; V: TRBV9; DNA: TGTGCCAGCAGTGAAACGGGGAGGGCCGGGGAGCTGTTTTTT; CDR3: CASSETGRAGELFF
J: TRBJ1-1; length: 15; D: NA; V: TRBV2; DNA: TGTGCCAGCAGTGAGTATAAGGGTAGGGGGACTGAAGCTTTCTTT; CDR3: CASSEYKGRGTEAFF
J: TRBJ2-3; length: 11; D: TRBD2; V: TRBV30; DNA: TGTGCCTGGGGGGAGGGAGATACGCAGTATTTT; CDR3: CAWGEGDTQYF
J: TRBJ1-3; length: 13; D: NA; V: TRBV30; DNA: TGTGCCTCCCTAAGCCGCAGGGGAAACACCATATATTTT; CDR3: CASLSRRGNTIYF
J: TRBJ1-2; length: 15; D: TRBD1; V: TRBV25-1; DNA: TGTGCCAGCAGTACTCCGGGACAGGGATCTCAAGGCTACACCTTC; CDR3: CASSTPGQGSQGYTF
J: TRBJ1-1; length: 14; D: NA; V: TRBV18; DNA: TGTGCCAGCTCACCTGACATTCTGAACACTGAAGCTTTCTTT; CDR3: CASSPDILNTEAFF